The rows below give T cell receptor beta chains drawn from one sample of a study of cytomegalovirus exposure and HLA in healthy donors. This table comes from immunoSEQ multiplex PCR, and its TCRdb copy is limited to in-frame clones, with some not included. The repertoire holds roughly 200,000 clones, with 79% as singletons. Sequenced material: PBMCs. The receptors derive from a girl aged 5-17 years in good health and CMV-seropositive. Each CDR3 is given with its conserved first and last residue. Where a row states a size, it is once, few, many or the class of an expanded clone; other rows omit it.

>many|TRBJ2-5|TRBV4-2
CASSQENRQETQYF
>.|.|TRBV4-3
CASSQDLQGPYEQYF
>once|TRBJ1-1|TRBV27
CASSFEGLGTEAFF
>.|TRBJ2-2|TRBV7-7
CASSLRSSSGGAETGELFF
>once|TRBJ1-1|TRBV11-3
CASSANSPEAFF
>.|.|TRBV7-6
CASSFQGQGYEQYF
>.|TRBJ1-6|TRBV5-8
CASSLVVRTRALFYNSPLHF
>.|TRBJ2-3|TRBV5-4
CASSSGLAGIWSTDTQYF
>once|TRBJ1-3|TRBV2
CASVREGTGNTIYF
>.|TRBJ1-2|TRBV6-5
CASSYAGTEHGYTF
>once|TRBJ1-2|TRBV6-5
CASSKRGTDGYTF
>.|TRBJ1-1|TRBV5-8
CASSLTRTEAFF
>.|TRBJ1-1|TRBV4-1
CASSRTGVTEAFF
>.|TRBJ2-3|TRBV18
CASSPSAGGRDTQYF
>.|TRBJ1-3|TRBV10-3
CAISNQDRLTGNTIYF
>.|TRBJ1-4|TRBV5-4
CASSSIGGGRGEKLFF
>.|TRBJ1-4|TRBV7-9
CASSLGQRNEKLFF
>.|TRBJ1-6|TRBV28
CATEQGAYNSPLHF
>few|TRBJ2-7|TRBV5-6
CASSLGQGWYEQYF
>.|TRBJ1-1|TRBV19
CASSTGDRVSAEAFF
>.|TRBJ2-7|TRBV4-1
CASSPPGLSYEQYF
>once|TRBJ1-6|TRBV7-9
CASSPLPGENSPLHF
>.|TRBJ2-7|TRBV5-4
CASSLAGGSYEQYF
>.|TRBJ2-3|TRBV18
CASSGAGRDTQYF
>.|TRBJ2-3|TRBV5-4
CATNYRLAGSTDTQYF
>.|TRBJ2-7|TRBV9
CASSVDRDHYEQYF
>.|TRBJ1-5|TRBV7-2
CASSLVGQGLLSNQPQHF
>.|TRBJ2-5|TRBV7-2
CASSPDRYQETQYF
>.|TRBJ1-2|TRBV6-6
CASSREEGYTF
>.|TRBJ2-3|TRBV2
CASRSGLAGTDTQYF
>few|TRBJ2-1|TRBV14
CASSRGTGGEQFF
>.|TRBJ2-7|TRBV5-4
CASSWGQGRDEQYF
>.|TRBJ1-1|TRBV6-5
CASSRMEYTEAFF
>.|TRBJ1-2|TRBV6-5
CASSYSPGQSWDYTF
>.|TRBJ2-7|TRBV7-9
CASSLGPGGENEQYF
>.|TRBJ1-6|TRBV11-2
CASSLQGDRPYMALHF
>.|TRBJ2-7|TRBV5-1
CASSLAGDRYEQYF
>once|TRBJ1-1|TRBV18
CASSSDREETEAFF
>.|TRBJ2-7|TRBV5-1
CASTPPGLGNEQYF
>.|TRBJ1-3|TRBV6-1
CASSEGTGGSGNTIYF
>.|TRBJ2-1|TRBV6-1
CASSRTGEGNEQFF
>.|TRBJ2-3|TRBV5-6
CASSLPGATDTQYF
>.|TRBJ1-1|TRBV7-2
CASSSSGVNTEAFF
>.|TRBJ2-7|TRBV5-4
CASSLGWGGYEQYF
>.|TRBJ2-1|TRBV5-6
CASSPQYRDFEQFF
>.|TRBJ2-2|TRBV10-1
CASSVGQGGTGELFF
>.|TRBJ1-4|TRBV6-6
CASRGTGTNEKLFF
>.|TRBJ2-6|TRBV2
CASSEIGAAGANVLTF
>.|TRBJ1-6|TRBV19
CASSGGFSPLHF
>few|TRBJ2-1|TRBV2
CASSRLAGDYNEQFF
>.|TRBJ2-7|TRBV9
CASSVGGDSYEQYF
>.|TRBJ2-3|TRBV19
CASSTSTGGSTDTQYF
>once|TRBJ1-4|TRBV6-6
CASSYSRGVKEKLFF
>.|TRBJ2-1|TRBV4-3
CASSQEAASGSYNEQFF
>.|TRBJ2-2|TRBV11-2
CASSPGLSTQNTGELFF
>.|TRBJ2-7|TRBV27
CASSSPKSYSYEQYF
>.|TRBJ1-1|TRBV19
CASRRGKETEAFF